Below are 23 T cell receptor beta chains sequenced from a single sample in a study of Ad26.COV2.S vaccination and SARS-CoV-2 variants. Generated by immunoSEQ multiplex PCR, the TCRdb table keeps only in-frame clones and is missing some. The sample contains approximately 240,000 clones, roughly 88% of which appear only once. Treatment meaning: some 20 received Ad26.COV2.S at low or high dose, single or two shots; 5 received placebo; per-sample allocation not given. Specimen acquisition occurred on day 63 following the initial vaccine or placebo injection. This specimen consisted of peripheral blood, obtained in a trial of Ad26.COV2.S vaccine versus placebo. The receptor source for this set is a person between 18 and 65 years old who received the Ad26.COV2.S COVID-19 vaccine or a placebo.

The count of this clone is one. The J gene is TRBJ2-3, the V gene TRBV6-5, with 9 positions matching TRBD2. Germline values: CDR1 MNHEY, CDR2 SVGAGI. CDR3 length: 14 amino acids. The DNA of the CDR3 is TGTGCTATTCGCGAGCGGGGGGCTAAAGATACGCAGTATTTT. It yields the protein CAIRERGAKDTQYF.

V gene TRBV5-4 combines with J gene TRBJ2-5; 8 nucleotides match TRBD2. Looked up from germline, CDR1 is SGHNT and CDR2 is YYREEE (reference sequence). V shed 2 bases and J 3 bases; nucleotides not matched to a gene: 0. This CDR3 comprises 13 residues. The CDR3 nucleotides read TGTGCCAGCAGCTTCGGGGGGGAAGAGACCCAGTACTTC. It codes for CASSFGGEETQYF.

The chain employs TRBV30 and TRBJ2-5, with 11 positions matching TRBD2. Germline V gives CDR1 GTSNPN, CDR2 SVGIG (reference sequence). The CDR3 is made up of 15 amino acids. The trim removed 3 bases at V and 7 bases at J, leaving 10 bases unmatched. The CDR3 coding sequence is TGTGCCTGGAGCCGACTAGCGGGAAGGGGGGGGACCCAGTACTTC. This gives the protein CAWSRLAGRGGTQYF.

The chain's CDR3 is CASRPFGGASTDTQYF. DNA of the CDR3: TGTGCCAGCAGACCTTTTGGGGGGGCTAGCACAGATACGCAGTATTTT. The gene calls are TRBV6-6 and TRBJ2-3; TRBD2 might be the D (7 bases). The CDR3 is made up of 16 amino acids. V gave up 6 bases and J gave up 0 bases, with 16 bases separating them. CDR1 is MNHNY, CDR2 SVGAGI, per germline (reference sequence).

This clone occurred once. The V gene is TRBV27, the J gene TRBJ1-2, with 7 bases that match TRBD1. Germline assignment: CDR1 MNHEY and CDR2 SMNVEV (reference sequence). The J segment lost 0 bases and the V segment lost 6 bases, leaving 13 bases of the junction unmatched. The CDR3 is 17 amino acids. The CDR3 spells CASRRTGTASSNYGYTF. The CDR3 DNA follows: TGTGCCAGCAGAAGGACCGGGACAGCGTCCTCTAACTATGGCTACACCTTC.

This chain uses TRBV21-1 with TRBJ1-1. TRBV21-1 is a recognized pseudogene. The CDR3 has 18 amino acids. CDR3 in DNA: TGTGCCAGCAGCCTCCAGGAGGGGAGGGGGCGACCGGCCACTGAAGCTTTCTTT. It yields the protein CASSLQEGRGRPATEAFF.

This clone was seen only once. V gene TRBV7-9 combines with J gene TRBJ2-7; 11 bases are a match to TRBD2. Germline trimming cut 3 bases from V and 4 bases from J; bases unmatched to any gene: 8. The CDR3 length is 16 residues. Germline CDR1 reads SEHNR; CDR2 reads FQNEAQ (reference sequence). CDR3 amino acids: CASSFPGLAGGYEQYF. In nucleotides, the CDR3 is TGTGCCAGCAGCTTCCCAGGACTAGCGGGCGGGTACGAGCAGTACTTC.

The rearrangement joins TRBV7-2 to TRBJ2-2; the D is unclear. The CDR3 has 13 residues. V was trimmed by 1 base and J by 4 bases, leaving 4 bases between them. The V gene's germline CDR1 is SGHTA and CDR2 FQGNSA. The CDR3 nucleotides are TGTGCCAGCAGCTTAGATTTCACCGGGGAGCTGTTTTTT. The encoded protein is CASSLDFTGELFF.

This chain connects TRBV3-1 (or the pseudogene TRBV3-2) to TRBJ1-4; 7 bases match TRBD1. Unmatched junction bases numbered 5, after V lost 3 bases and J lost 7 bases. CDR3 length: 14 residues. Per germline, CDR1 LGHDT and CDR2 YNNKEL (reference sequence). CDR3 sequence: CASSQRQGGEKLFF. Written as DNA, the CDR3 is TGTGCCAGCAGCCAGAGACAGGGTGGTGAAAAACTGTTTTTT.

The chain is built from TRBV11-2 and TRBJ2-3, with TRBD2 matching 8 bases. Germline V gene data show CDR1 as SGHAT and CDR2 as FQNNGV. J gave up 2 bases and V 1 base, and 5 bases lay outside the gene matches. The CDR3 totals 16 residues. The CDR3 DNA is TGTGCCAGCAGCTTAGGGACTAGCTTTTACACAGATACGCAGTATTTT. This translates into CASSLGTSFYTDTQYF.

The chain joins TRBV7-8 to TRBJ2-5; 12 bases map to TRBD2. There are 15 residues in the CDR3. The J segment lost 13 bases and the V segment lost 3 bases, leaving 12 bases of the junction unmatched. Germline V CDR1 and CDR2: SGHVS, FQNEAQ. The CDR3 spells CASSLGLAGGVGSYF. The CDR3 DNA reads TGTGCCAGCAGCTTGGGCCTAGCGGGAGGGGTAGGGTCGTACTTC.

The chain is built from TRBV6-4 and TRBJ1-3, with no clear D. The CDR3 runs to 18 residues. The germline gives CDR1 MRHNA, CDR2 SNTAGT. V was clipped by 1 base and J by 0 bases, with 16 bases between them. The CDR3 nucleotides read TGTGCCAGCAGTGACTTTTCCAATAAGGTACGCTCTGGAAACACCATATATTTT. This sequence encodes CASSDFSNKVRSGNTIYF.

The chain employs TRBV7-2 and TRBJ2-1, with 9 bases lining up with TRBD2. Germline CDR1 is SGHTA and CDR2 is FQGNSA. The CDR3 runs 14 residues. With V trimmed by 8 bases and J by 4 bases, 6 bases remained unmatched. DNA for the CDR3: TGTGCCAGCCTGGGCGGGAGGGCATACAATGAGCAGTTCTTC. This sequence encodes CASLGGRAYNEQFF.

This rearrangement joins TRBV7-2 to TRBJ1-5; possible D gene TRBD1, 5 bases. The V gene lost 4 bases and the J gene lost 10 bases, with 11 bases spanning the gap. The length of the CDR3 is 12 residues. Germline V CDR1 and CDR2: SGHTA, FQGNSA. The CDR3 DNA reads TGTGCCAGCAGCTCGGGGCGGGGCCCCCAGCATTTT. This encodes CASSSGRGPQHF.

This chain uses TRBV6-2 or TRBV6-3 with TRBJ2-1, with 7 bases fitting TRBD2. V lost 2 bases to trimming and J lost 11 bases; unmatched junction nucleotides: 9. The CDR3 is 14 residues long. Germline V lookup: CDR1 MNHEY, CDR2 SVGEGT. The CDR3 sequence is CASSYPLGGTKQFF. In DNA, the CDR3 is TGTGCCAGCAGTTACCCATTGGGGGGGACCAAGCAGTTCTTC.

This sequence joins TRBV30 and TRBJ2-1; a possible D gene is TRBD1 (6 bases). CDR1 is GTSNPN and CDR2 is SVGIG in the germline V gene (reference sequence). The CDR3 runs 17 residues. V dropped 0 bases and J dropped 3 bases, with 18 bases sitting between them. Written as DNA, the CDR3 is TGTGCCTGGAGTGTAAGGAAGGGGCAGGGGATCTACAATGAGCAGTTCTTC. It specifies CAWSVRKGQGIYNEQFF.

This chain uses TRBV7-9 with TRBJ1-3, with TRBD1 identical over 7 bases. CDR1 and CDR2 (germline): SEHNR, FQNEAQ (reference sequence). V lost 5 bases and J lost 1; bases outside the gene matches: 8. The CDR3 contains 16 residues. The CDR3 protein is CASSRDRDRSGNTIYF. DNA for the CDR3: TGTGCCAGCAGCCGAGACCGGGACAGATCTGGAAACACCATATATTTT.

The count of this clone is one. The rearrangement links TRBV4-3 to TRBJ2-5, with a weak D call TRBD2 (5 bases). The V gene's germline CDR1 is LGHNA and CDR2 YSLEER. This CDR3 spans 16 amino acids. V lost 0 bases, J lost 6 bases, and 17 bases lay in between. The chain's CDR3 is CASSQDRVGSRQTQYF. Written as DNA, the CDR3 is TGCGCCAGCAGCCAAGATAGGGTAGGGAGTCGGCAGACCCAGTACTTC.

The CDR3 spells CASSLASEQFF. Here the CDR3 DNA reads TGTGCCAGCAGCTTGGCCAGTGAGCAGTTCTTC. The chain joins TRBV5-6 to TRBJ2-1; D is uncertain. The germline V and J ends were trimmed by 0 bases and 9 bases, with 4 bases remaining between them. The V gene's germline CDR1 is SGHDT and CDR2 YYEEEE. The CDR3 is 11 residues long.

This chain links TRBV4-2 with TRBJ2-3, with 11 bases identical to TRBD1. The germline gives CDR1 LGHNA, CDR2 YNFKEQ. This CDR3 is 17 amino acids long. The junction had 10 bases not matched to a gene; V was cut back by 4 bases and J by 4 bases. The CDR3 here is CASSPRWTGGMSDTQYF. CDR3 sequence (DNA): TGTGCCAGCAGCCCCCGTTGGACAGGGGGCATGTCAGATACGCAGTATTTT.

The chain recombines TRBV19 with TRBJ1-2; D may be TRBD1 (6 bases). Germline V gene sequence: CDR1 LNHDA, CDR2 SQIVND (reference sequence). The CDR3 covers 12 residues. CDR3 DNA: TGTGGAGTCGGGGGCAATCGAAATGGCTACACCTTC. Translation gives CGVGGNRNGYTF.

The chain carries TRBV28 and TRBJ2-3; D gene ambiguous. The CDR3 contains 13 residues. Germline values: CDR1 MDHEN, CDR2 SYDVKM. The V and J ends lost 1 base and 6 bases respectively, with 8 bases between them. CDR3 DNA: TGTGCCAGCAGTTTATACCCTTGGGATACGCAGTATTTT. Translation: CASSLYPWDTQYF.

This clone was seen once. The chain carries TRBV18 and TRBJ2-2; TRBD1 aligns across 9 bases. After removal of 4 bases from V and 4 bases from J, the junction contained 7 bases not matched to a gene. The CDR3 extends over 16 amino acids. Germline CDR1 is KGHSH and CDR2 is LQKENI. The CDR3 coding sequence is TGTGCCAGCTCACTGAGGACAGGGGATGGCACCGGGGAGCTGTTTTTT. Its protein product is CASSLRTGDGTGELFF.